The source of this T cell receptor (beta chain) is a study of shared clonotypes between healthy human individuals. As concerns this clone: Its antigen is still unknown.

Naive CD8 populations comprised CD45RO-negative cells positively selected for CCR7, excluding terminally differentiated effector memory CD45RA+ cells. The data were produced by immunoSEQ multiplex PCR, yet TCRdb's version contains in-frame clones alone and is incomplete. The sample records about 610,000 clones, roughly 95% being singletons. The V end lost 7 bases, the J end lost 4 bases, and 19 bases lay between the germline ends. Germline V gene sequence: CDR1 LNHDA, CDR2 SQIVND (reference sequence). The CDR3 is 15 amino acids. Study-wide results and caveats: What rarefaction showed was incomplete sorted-subset sequencing despite large depth. Across subsets, estimated richness was generally greater for naive than for memory populations. Shared clonotypes across all four donors exceeded non-shared ones in generation probability.

The J gene is TRBJ1-2, the V gene TRBV19, with D perhaps matching TRBD1 (5 bases). The sequenced sample was naive CD8+ T cells sorted from blood. The origin of this receptor is a woman aged 25 to 45 in good health. The CDR3 here is CASTPFASGGYGYTF. CDR3 coding DNA: TGTGCCAGTACCCCCTTCGCGTCCGGGGGCTATGGCTACACCTTC. The variable domain in full, completed from reference TRBV19 and TRBJ1-2, reads DGGITQSPKYLFRKEGQNVTLSCEQNLNHDAMYWYRQDPGQGLRLIYYSQIVNDFQKGDIAEGYSVSREKKESFPLTVTSAQKNPTAFYLCASTPFASGGYGYTFGSGTRLTVV.